This T cell receptor (beta chain) was sequenced during a study of patients and donors after allogeneic stem cell transplantation. MiXCR, run by TCRdb on the RT-PCR reads, gives a single entry per CDR3 protein. The table lists approximately 250,000 distinct CDR3 sequences, 13% to 15% of them singletons. V was cut by 3 bases and J by 2 bases, with 2 bases left in between. The CDR3 is made up of 11 amino acids. Germline CDR1 reads SQVTM; CDR2 reads ANQGSEA. The origin of this receptor is a human donor who was either an allogeneic HSCT recipient or a stem cell or donor lymphocyte infusion donor (not recorded which). It is not recorded whose cells these are; they may come from a transplant donor. The rearrangement joins TRBV29-1 to TRBJ1-3; D is unclear. Specimen: blood, either unsorted or a sorted T cell fraction (not recorded which). CDR3 nucleotides: TGCAGCGTTGAGACTGGAAACACCATATATTTT. Translating it yields CSVETGNTIYF.